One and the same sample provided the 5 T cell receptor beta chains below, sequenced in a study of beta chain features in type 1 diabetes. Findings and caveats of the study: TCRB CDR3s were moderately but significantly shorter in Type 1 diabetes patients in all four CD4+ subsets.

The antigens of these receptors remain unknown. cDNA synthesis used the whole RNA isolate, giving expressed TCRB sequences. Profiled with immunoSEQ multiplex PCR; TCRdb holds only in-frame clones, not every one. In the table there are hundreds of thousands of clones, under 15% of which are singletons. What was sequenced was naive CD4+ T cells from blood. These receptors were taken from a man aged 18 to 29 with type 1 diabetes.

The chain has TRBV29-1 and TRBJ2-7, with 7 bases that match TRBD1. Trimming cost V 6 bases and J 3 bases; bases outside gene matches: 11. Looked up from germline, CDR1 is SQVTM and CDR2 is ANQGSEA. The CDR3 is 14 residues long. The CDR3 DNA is TGCAGCGTCCATGGAACAGGGGAAATCTACGAGCAGTACTTC. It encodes CSVHGTGEIYEQYF.

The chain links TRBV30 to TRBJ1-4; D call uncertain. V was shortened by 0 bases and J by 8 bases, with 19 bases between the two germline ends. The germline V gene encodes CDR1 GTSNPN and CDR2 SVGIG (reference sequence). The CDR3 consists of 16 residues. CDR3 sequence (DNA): TGTGCCTGGAGTGTAAGCGCGTGGAGAAGGGAGGAAAAACTGTTTTTT. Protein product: CAWSVSAWRREEKLFF.

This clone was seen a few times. CDR3 amino acids: CASSQDASLYTDTQYF. CDR3 bases: TGCGCCAGCAGCCAAGACGCCTCATTGTACACAGATACGCAGTATTTT. This sequence joins TRBV4-1 and TRBJ2-3; D gene uncertain. In germline, CDR1 is MGHRA, CDR2 YSYEKL. CDR3 length equals 16 residues. V lost 0 bases and J lost 2, with 12 bases in between.

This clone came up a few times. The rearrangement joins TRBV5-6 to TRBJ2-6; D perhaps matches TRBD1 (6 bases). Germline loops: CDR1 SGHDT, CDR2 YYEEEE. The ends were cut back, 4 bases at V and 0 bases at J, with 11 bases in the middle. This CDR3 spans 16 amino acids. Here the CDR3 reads CASSRDTISGANVLTF. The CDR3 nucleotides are TGTGCCAGCAGCCGGGACACCATCTCTGGGGCCAACGTCCTGACTTTC.

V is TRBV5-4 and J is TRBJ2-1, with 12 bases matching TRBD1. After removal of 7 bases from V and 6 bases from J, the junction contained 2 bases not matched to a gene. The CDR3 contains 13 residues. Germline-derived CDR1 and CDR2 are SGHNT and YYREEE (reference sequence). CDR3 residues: CASGDRGLNEQFF. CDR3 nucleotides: TGTGCCAGCGGGGACAGGGGGCTCAATGAGCAGTTCTTC.